Presented here are 18 T cell receptor beta chains from one specimen sequenced in a study of lymphopenia after photon versus proton radiotherapy (dated by TCRdb to between 2017 and 2020). Library construction relied on the immunoSEQ multiplex PCR assay. This immuneACCESS table, as held by TCRdb, lists in-frame sequences with V and J called but not all clones. Of the missing ones, under half trace to an unresolved V gene in checked studies; the others have no known cause. This sample holds over 40,000 clones; around 90% were observed only once. Over 15% of the sample belongs to the ten largest clones. Sequences were derived from peripheral blood, sampled from a patient treated with photon-based radiotherapy. Source of these receptors: a middle-aged woman with cholangiocarcinoma.

This clone was found a few times. The chain joins TRBV29-1 to TRBJ2-3, with 7 bases that match TRBD1. The CDR3 extends over 14 amino acids. The V segment lost 5 bases and the J segment 2 bases; nucleotides outside the gene matches: 7. Germline lookup yields CDR1 SQVTM and CDR2 ANQGSEA. In DNA, the CDR3 is TGCAGCGTTTCGGGACAGCTGCACACAGATACGCAGTATTTT. Protein: CSVSGQLHTDTQYF.

V gene TRBV18 combines with J gene TRBJ1-3, with D tentatively TRBD1 (5 bases). The CDR3 is 15 residues long. Deletions cut 1 base from V and 12 bases from J, with 19 bases between. Germline lookup yields CDR1 KGHSH and CDR2 LQKENI. For the CDR3, the DNA is TGTGCCAGCTCACCACAGTGGGACCCCAACCCTCGCATATATTTT. Translated, it gives CASSPQWDPNPRIYF.

This chain joins TRBV4-1 and TRBJ1-1; 8 bases match TRBD1. V was pared by 0 bases and J by 5 bases, with 17 bases of the junction left unmatched. In germline, CDR1 is MGHRA, CDR2 YSYEKL. CDR3 length: 19 amino acids. The CDR3 region is CASSQDRRTGRFGGTEAFF. DNA of the CDR3: TGCGCCAGCAGCCAAGACAGGAGGACAGGGCGATTCGGAGGAACTGAAGCTTTCTTT.

This chain joins TRBV10-1 and TRBJ1-3; 8 positions match TRBD1. CDR1 and CDR2 from the germline V gene are WNHNN and SYGVQD (reference sequence). The trim removed 4 bases at V and 1 base at J, leaving 6 bases unmatched. The CDR3 contains 16 residues. DNA for the CDR3: TGCGCCAGCAGTGCCGGGACAGGAGGGTCTGGAAACACCATATATTTT. Amino acid sequence: CASSAGTGGSGNTIYF.

The J gene is TRBJ2-7, the V gene TRBV7-6; D is possibly TRBD1 (6 bases). V was cut by 4 bases and J by 12 bases, with 16 bases left in between. The CDR3 contains 12 residues. Germline-derived CDR1 and CDR2 are SGHVS and FNYEAQ. The CDR3 loop is CASSSGTGFPYF. CDR3 DNA sequence: TGTGCCAGCAGCTCGGGAACAGGGTTTCCGTACTTC.

CDR3 coding DNA: TGTGCCAGCTCACCCCGACAGGATATGAACACTGAAGCTTTCTTT. Its protein is CASSPRQDMNTEAFF. The chain employs TRBV18 and TRBJ1-1, with D possibly being TRBD1 (6 bases). Germline V gene data show CDR1 as KGHSH and CDR2 as LQKENI. This CDR3 is built from 15 residues. The V gene lost 3 bases and the J gene lost 0 bases, with 11 bases spanning the gap. Filled out from reference TRBV18 and TRBJ1-1, the complete variable domain reads NAGVMQNPRHLVRRRGQEARLRCSPMKGHSHVYWYRQLPEEGLKFMVYLQKENIIDESGMPKERFSAEFPKEGPSILRIQQVVRGDSAAYFCASSPRQDMNTEAFFGQGTRLTVV.

CDR3 bases: TGTGCCAGCAGTCTATCCCCCGGAGGCTCCTACGAGCAGTACTTC. Amino acid sequence: CASSLSPGGSYEQYF. This chain uses TRBV4-2 with TRBJ2-7; maybe TRBD2 (5 bases). V was cut by 6 bases and J by 0 bases, with 15 bases left in between. The CDR3 sequence is 15 residues long. Germline-derived CDR1 and CDR2 are LGHNA and YNFKEQ.

This clone is a singleton in its sample. This chain uses TRBV6-1 with TRBJ2-1; D gene uncertain. This CDR3 has 12 residues. V was shortened by 2 bases and J by 12 bases, with 11 bases between the two germline ends. CDR1 MNHNS and CDR2 SASEGT come from the germline V gene. This CDR3 reads CASSEIGHRQFF. CDR3 in DNA: TGTGCCAGCAGTGAAATTGGGCACAGGCAGTTCTTC.

The chain carries TRBV19 and TRBJ2-7; 13 nucleotides agree with TRBD2. This CDR3 comprises 15 residues. Per germline, CDR1 LNHDA and CDR2 SQIVND (reference sequence). V trimming: 3 bases; J trimming: 3 bases; junction bases outside the gene matches: 2. CDR3 coding DNA: TGTGCCAGTAGTATGGGGACTAGCGGGGTCTACGAGCAGTACTTC. Encoded protein: CASSMGTSGVYEQYF.

The chain has TRBV10-2 and TRBJ2-2, with D possibly matching TRBD1 (6 bases). Between the trimmed V and J ends, which lost 10 bases and 1 base, there was a span of 16 bases. This CDR3 has 15 residues. Germline V gives CDR1 WSHSY, CDR2 SAAADI. The CDR3 nucleotides are TGCGCCACCGAACAGGGTGGATGGAACACCGGGGAGCTGTTTTTT. Translation gives CATEQGGWNTGELFF.

The rearrangement links TRBV19 to TRBJ1-6; D possibly corresponds to TRBD1 (5 bases). Trimming stripped 7 bases from V and 8 bases from J, with 18 bases between. Germline V gene data show CDR1 as LNHDA and CDR2 as SQIVND (reference sequence). The CDR3 is 15 residues long. The CDR3 loop reads CASTHRGTTDSPLHF. CDR3 sequence (DNA): TGTGCCAGTACCCATCGGGGGACTACCGATTCACCCCTCCACTTT.

The V gene is TRBV28, the J gene TRBJ2-7; 7 positions match TRBD1. The CDR3 has 12 amino acids. The germline CDR1 and CDR2 sequences are MDHEN and SYDVKM. V gave up 4 bases and J gave up 13 bases; unmatched junction bases: 10. CDR3 bases: TGTGCCAGCAGTTCCCTAGGACAGGCGGCTTACTTC. This gives the protein CASSSLGQAAYF.

The gene calls are TRBV5-1 and TRBJ1-4; D is possibly TRBD1 (5 bases). This CDR3 spans 16 amino acids. Germline V CDR1 and CDR2: SGHRS, YFSETQ. V was clipped by 0 bases and J by 0 bases, with 9 bases between them. The CDR3: CASSLEGRATNEKLFF. For the CDR3, the DNA is TGCGCCAGCAGCTTGGAGGGGAGGGCAACTAATGAAAAACTGTTTTTT.

The J gene is TRBJ2-7, the V gene TRBV6-1; D not resolved. Trimming cost V 2 bases and J 5 bases, with 7 bases left between them. There are 12 residues in the CDR3. CDR1 MNHNS and CDR2 SASEGT come from the germline V gene. The CDR3 spells CASSERRDEQYF. CDR3 bases: TGTGCCAGCAGTGAAAGACGTGACGAGCAGTACTTC.

The chain employs TRBV29-1 and TRBJ1-2; D might be TRBD1 (5 bases). The CDR3 extends over 10 amino acids. Germline lookup yields CDR1 SQVTM and CDR2 ANQGSEA. V was clipped by 5 bases and J by 6 bases, with 7 bases between them. In DNA form, the CDR3 reads TGCAGCGTTCTGGGGGATGGCTACACCTTC. Encoded protein: CSVLGDGYTF.

There are a few counts of this clone. The chain links TRBV28 to TRBJ1-5; TRBD1 matches at 7 bases. The CDR3 extends over 14 amino acids. J gave up 1 base and V 5 bases, and 2 bases lay outside the gene matches. Germline CDR1 reads MDHEN; CDR2 reads SYDVKM. The CDR3 nucleotides are TGTGCCAGCAGTGGGGGACAGAGCAATCAGCCCCAGCATTTT. Amino acid sequence: CASSGGQSNQPQHF.

This sequence joins TRBV9 and TRBJ1-1; 7 nucleotides align to TRBD1. V was clipped by 0 bases and J by 5 bases; unmatched bases: 7. The CDR3 consists of 15 residues. CDR1 SGDLS and CDR2 YYNGEE come from the germline V gene. The CDR3 region is CASSVGEGARTEAFF. CDR3 DNA: TGTGCCAGCAGCGTAGGGGAGGGGGCAAGAACTGAAGCTTTCTTT.

The count of this clone is one. The gene calls are TRBV4-1 and TRBJ2-2, with 8 bases matching TRBD1. Germline-derived CDR1 and CDR2 are MGHRA and YSYEKL. V trimming: 3 bases; J trimming: 7 bases; junction bases outside the gene matches: 7. The CDR3 length is 15 residues. This CDR3 reads CASSHQQGEGGELFF. The CDR3 DNA follows: TGCGCCAGCAGCCACCAACAGGGGGAAGGCGGGGAGCTGTTTTTT.